Detailed here is one T cell receptor (beta chain). Antigen: not known. Sequencing was performed with immunoSEQ multiplex PCR; in TCRdb, only in-frame clones are kept and a portion is missing. Of approximately 320,000 clones in the sample, about nine tenths were seen once. The data belong to a study of shared clonotypes between healthy human individuals. Overall study context: CD4 naive and CD4 memory each took three plates per donor, while CD8 naive took two and CD8 memory one. General study findings and limits: When naive CD4 clonotypes were compared across several donors, approximately 5% were shared.

CDR3 length: 13 amino acids. CDR1 and CDR2 (germline): MNHEY, SMNVEV (reference sequence). Trimming pared 7 bases from V and 6 bases from J, leaving 14 bases between. Input material: memory CD8+ T cells sorted from blood. Subset defined: CD45RO+ cells pooled with CCR7-negative TemRA cells. V and J are TRBV27 and TRBJ2-3, with D hard to call. This clonotype was obtained from a man younger than 30 in good health. The CDR3 DNA sequence: TGTGCCAGCATCTCTAGTGGCGCGGATACGCAGTATTTT. Residues: CASISSGADTQYF.